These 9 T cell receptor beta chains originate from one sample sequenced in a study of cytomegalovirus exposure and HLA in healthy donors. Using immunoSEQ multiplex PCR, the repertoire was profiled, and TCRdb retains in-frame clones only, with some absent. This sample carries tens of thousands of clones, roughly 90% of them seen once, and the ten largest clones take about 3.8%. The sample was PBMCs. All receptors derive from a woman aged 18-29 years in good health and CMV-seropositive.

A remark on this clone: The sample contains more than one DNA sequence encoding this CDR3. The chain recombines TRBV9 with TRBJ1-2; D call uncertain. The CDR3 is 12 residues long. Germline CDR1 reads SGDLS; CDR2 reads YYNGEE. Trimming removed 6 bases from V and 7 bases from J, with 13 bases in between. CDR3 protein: CASKRTGSGYTF. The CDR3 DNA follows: TGTGCCAGCAAACGGACGGGGAGTGGCTACACCTTC.

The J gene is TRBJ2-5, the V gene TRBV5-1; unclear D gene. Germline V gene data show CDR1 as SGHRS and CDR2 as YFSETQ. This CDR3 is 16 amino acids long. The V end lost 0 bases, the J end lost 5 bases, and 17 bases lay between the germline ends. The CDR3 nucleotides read TGCGCCAGCAGCTTGGCCCCGTGGGCAATTTTGGAGACCCAGTACTTC. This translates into CASSLAPWAILETQYF. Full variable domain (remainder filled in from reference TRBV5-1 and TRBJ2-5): KAGVTQTPRYLIKTRGQQVTLSCSPISGHRSVSWYQQTPGQGLQFLFEYFSETQRNKGNFPGRFSGRQFSNSRSEMNVSTLELGDSALYLCASSLAPWAILETQYFGPGTRLLVL.

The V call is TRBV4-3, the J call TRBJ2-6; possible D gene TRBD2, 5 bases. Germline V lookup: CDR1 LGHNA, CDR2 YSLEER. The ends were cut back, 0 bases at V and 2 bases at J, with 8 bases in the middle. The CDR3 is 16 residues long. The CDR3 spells CASSQDRGTGANVLTF. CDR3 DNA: TGCGCCAGCAGCCAAGATCGAGGGACTGGGGCCAACGTCCTGACTTTC.

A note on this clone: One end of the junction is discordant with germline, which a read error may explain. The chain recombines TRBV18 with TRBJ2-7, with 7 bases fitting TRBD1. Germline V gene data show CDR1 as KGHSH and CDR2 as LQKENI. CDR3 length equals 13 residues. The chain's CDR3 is CASSPGQNYGQYF. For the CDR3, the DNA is TGTGCCAGCTCACCGGGACAGAACTACGGGCAGTACTTC.

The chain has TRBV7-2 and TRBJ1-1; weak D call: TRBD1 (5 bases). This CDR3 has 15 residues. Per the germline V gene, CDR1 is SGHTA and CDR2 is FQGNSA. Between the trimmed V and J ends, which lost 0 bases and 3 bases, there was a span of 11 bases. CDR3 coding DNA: TGTGCCAGCAGCTTAGCAGGCGGGGGACACACTGAAGCTTTCTTT. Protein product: CASSLAGGGHTEAFF. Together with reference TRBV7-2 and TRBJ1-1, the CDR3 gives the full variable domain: GAGVSQSPSNKVTEKGKDVELRCDPISGHTALYWYRQSLGQGLEFLIYFQGNSAPDKSGLPSDRFSAERTGGSVSTLTIQRTQQEDSAVYLCASSLAGGGHTEAFFGQGTRLTVV.

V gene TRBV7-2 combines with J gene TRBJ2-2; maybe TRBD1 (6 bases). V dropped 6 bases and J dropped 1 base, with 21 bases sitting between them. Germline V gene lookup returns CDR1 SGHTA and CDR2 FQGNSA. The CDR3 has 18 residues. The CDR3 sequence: CASSQGRFRGRNTGELFF. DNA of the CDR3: TGTGCCAGCAGTCAGGGGCGTTTCAGGGGTCGGAACACCGGGGAGCTGTTTTTT.

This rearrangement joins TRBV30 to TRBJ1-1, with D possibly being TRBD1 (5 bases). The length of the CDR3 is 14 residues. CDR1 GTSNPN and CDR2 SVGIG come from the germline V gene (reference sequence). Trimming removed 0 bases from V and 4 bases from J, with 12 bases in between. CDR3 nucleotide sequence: TGTGCCTGGAGTGTACGCAGGGAAGGCACTGAAGCTTTCTTT. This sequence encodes CAWSVRREGTEAFF.

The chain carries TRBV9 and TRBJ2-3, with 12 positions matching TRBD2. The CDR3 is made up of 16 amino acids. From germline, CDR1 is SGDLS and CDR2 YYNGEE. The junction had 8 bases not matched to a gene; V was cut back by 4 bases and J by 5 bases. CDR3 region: CASSRRLAGDGDTQYF. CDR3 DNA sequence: TGTGCCAGCAGCCGACGACTAGCGGGAGATGGAGATACGCAGTATTTT.

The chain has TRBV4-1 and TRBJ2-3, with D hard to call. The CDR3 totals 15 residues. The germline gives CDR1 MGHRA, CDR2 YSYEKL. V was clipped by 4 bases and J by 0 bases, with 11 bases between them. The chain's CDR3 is CASSRRRESTDTQYF. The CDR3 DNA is TGCGCCAGCAGCCGGCGGCGTGAAAGCACAGATACGCAGTATTTT.